This passage covers 32 T cell receptor beta chains from one sample sequenced in a study of cytomegalovirus exposure and HLA in healthy donors (dated by TCRdb to 2015 to 2018). Library prep was done by the immunoSEQ multiplex PCR assay. For the multiplex PCR, a mixture combining 60 forward primers for TCR Vbeta segments and 13 reverse primers for TCR Jbeta segments was used. TCRdb obtained this table from immuneACCESS and retained in-frame rearrangements with V and J assigned. These tables miss some clones; where compared with another copy, unresolved V genes account for less than half of the shortfall, and the remainder is unexplained. This sample comprises some 130,000 clones, about 10% of them detected only once. 1.5% to 2% of the sample is held by the ten biggest clonotypes. The sequencing input was PBMCs. The receptors stem from a man aged 45-60 years in good health and CMV-seronegative.

This clone was found a few times. The V and J genes are TRBV7-3 and TRBJ2-7; 8 bases align to TRBD1. Losses at the gene ends were 4 bases for V and 5 bases for J; bases not matched to a gene: 7. In germline, CDR1 is SGHTA, CDR2 FQGTGA. There are 14 residues in the CDR3. The CDR3 loop reads CASSSRQGPDEQYF. CDR3 nucleotide sequence: TGTGCCAGCAGCTCCCGACAGGGGCCGGACGAGCAGTACTTC.

In its sample, this clone was seen a few times. This sequence joins TRBV5-6 and TRBJ1-2; TRBD1 matches at 9 bases. The J segment lost 8 bases and the V segment lost 4 bases, leaving 12 bases of the junction unmatched. Germline CDR1 SGHDT, CDR2 YYEEEE. CDR3 length: 15 residues. The CDR3 loop reads CASSLKMGTGNGYTF. CDR3 sequence (DNA): TGTGCCAGCAGCCTTAAAATGGGGACAGGGAACGGCTACACCTTC.

The V gene is TRBV28, the J gene TRBJ1-1; the D gene is possibly TRBD1 (5 bases). Trimming took off 5 bases at V and 6 bases at J, with 16 bases between the two ends. The CDR3 has 14 amino acids. Germline V gene lookup returns CDR1 MDHEN and CDR2 SYDVKM. Here the CDR3 DNA reads TGTGCCAGCAGTCCAGAGCGGGGGTTTGCTGAAGCTTTCTTT. This sequence encodes CASSPERGFAEAFF.

The sample holds a few counts of this clone. The chain recombines TRBV5-6 with TRBJ1-4; possibly TRBD1 for D (6 bases). The CDR3 is 15 residues long. CDR1 is SGHDT, CDR2 YYEEEE, per germline. Trimming shortened V by 4 bases and J by 11 bases, and 21 bases separated the two germline ends. CDR3 bases: TGTGCCAGCAGCCGGACCGACAGGAGAGAGCCCAAACTGTTTTTT. Residues: CASSRTDRREPKLFF.

This clone was recorded a few times. The chain is built from TRBV6-7 and TRBJ2-1, with D possibly matching TRBD2 (6 bases). TRBV6-7 is given ORF status, its function remaining uncertain. This CDR3 contains 19 residues. The V end was cut by 6 bases, the J end by 7 bases, with 31 bases between. CDR3 bases: TGTGCCAGCAGCCCATACAACACAGAGCGGGCCCCACATAGGAATGAGCAGTTCTTC. This codes for CASSPYNTERAPHRNEQFF.

This clone has a handful of counts. The V call is TRBV7-2, the J call TRBJ2-1, with 8 bases fitting TRBD2. The CDR3 loop spans 15 amino acids. The V gene end was trimmed by 4 bases and the J gene end by 12 bases; junction bases not matched to a gene: 14. Germline values: CDR1 SGHTA, CDR2 FQGNSA. The CDR3 spells CASSSTPSRAGGQFF. The CDR3 region has the DNA TGTGCCAGCAGCTCCACCCCCTCTAGGGCGGGAGGGCAGTTCTTC.

In its sample, this clone was seen a few times. The CDR3 is CASSLLYTEAFF. The CDR3 DNA is TGTGCCAGCAGTTTACTCTACACTGAAGCTTTCTTT. V is TRBV28 and J is TRBJ1-1; no clear D. The CDR3 is made up of 12 amino acids. CDR1 is MDHEN and CDR2 is SYDVKM in the germline V gene. V was cut by 2 bases and J by 3 bases, with 4 bases left in between.

This clone was picked up a small number of times. V usage is TRBV7-6 and J usage is TRBJ2-7; the match to TRBD2 covers 8 bases. CDR1 and CDR2 (germline): SGHVS, FNYEAQ. The CDR3 is made up of 19 amino acids. J gave up 2 bases and V 1 base, and 16 bases lay outside the gene matches. This CDR3 reads CASSLEGSSGTSLPYEQYF. For the CDR3, the DNA is TGTGCCAGCAGCTTAGAGGGTAGTAGCGGGACAAGCTTACCCTACGAGCAGTACTTC.

This clone was seen only a few times. This rearrangement joins TRBV27 to TRBJ2-2; 10 bases line up with TRBD2. The CDR3 length is 15 residues. CDR1 is MNHEY, CDR2 SMNVEV, per germline (reference sequence). Trimming cost V 5 bases and J 6 bases; bases outside gene matches: 6. For the CDR3, the DNA is TGTGCCAGCAGTATAAACGGACTAGCGGCCGGGGAGCTGTTTTTT. Translated, it gives CASSINGLAAGELFF.

This clone has more than one count but fewer than ten. This chain connects TRBV30 to TRBJ2-1, with TRBD2 identical over 10 bases. Germline V gene lookup returns CDR1 GTSNPN and CDR2 SVGIG (reference sequence). The V and J ends lost 4 bases and 8 bases, in that order; junction bases with no gene match: 5. The CDR3 has 13 residues. The CDR3 is CAWNQRGGDEQFF. In nucleotides, the CDR3 is TGTGCCTGGAACCAGCGGGGGGGCGATGAGCAGTTCTTC.

This chain connects TRBV30 to TRBJ1-1; the match to TRBD1 covers 9 bases. The germline V gene encodes CDR1 GTSNPN and CDR2 SVGIG (reference sequence). V shed 5 bases and J 7 bases; nucleotides not matched to a gene: 8. The CDR3 has 13 residues. The CDR3 here is CAWGPTGGIEAFF. CDR3 DNA sequence: TGTGCCTGGGGCCCGACAGGGGGGATTGAAGCTTTCTTT.

The V gene is TRBV2, the J gene TRBJ1-1; no clear D gene. The V gene lost 3 bases and the J gene lost 2 bases, with 4 bases spanning the gap. Germline V gives CDR1 SNHLY, CDR2 FYNNEI. The CDR3 has 12 residues. The CDR3 coding sequence is TGTGCCAGCAGTGACAGTAACACTGAAGCTTTCTTT. Encoded protein: CASSDSNTEAFF.

This clone was seen a handful of times. V usage is TRBV27 and J usage is TRBJ2-2; 8 bases line up with TRBD2. The CDR3 extends over 14 amino acids. After removal of 8 bases from V and 7 bases from J, the junction contained 9 bases not matched to a gene. CDR1 and CDR2 from the germline V gene are MNHEY and SMNVEV (reference sequence). The CDR3 DNA reads TGTGCCAGCTCGTCAGCGGGAGTGGGCGGGGAGCTGTTTTTT. Its translation: CASSSAGVGGELFF.

This clone has more than one count but fewer than ten. J is TRBJ2-5 and V is TRBV7-9; 9 bases are a match to TRBD1. With V trimmed by 4 bases and J by 6 bases, 12 bases remained unmatched. Looked up from germline, CDR1 is SEHNR and CDR2 is FQNEAQ (reference sequence). This CDR3 has 16 amino acids. Here the CDR3 reads CASSSGQGTTRKTQYF. The CDR3 DNA follows: TGTGCCAGCAGCTCCGGACAGGGGACCACCAGGAAGACCCAGTACTTC.

A few counts support this clone. The V and J genes are TRBV18 and TRBJ2-2; 15 positions agree with TRBD2. Per germline, CDR1 KGHSH and CDR2 LQKENI. V trimming: 2 bases; J trimming: 5 bases; junction bases outside the gene matches: 0. CDR3 length: 16 amino acids. The CDR3 loop is CASSPGTSGRTGELFF. The CDR3 nucleotides are TGTGCCAGCTCACCAGGGACTAGCGGGAGGACCGGGGAGCTGTTTTTT.

This clone was recorded once. J is TRBJ2-1 and V is TRBV11-3; D uncertain. Germline V gene data show CDR1 as SGHNT and CDR2 as YENEEA. V gave up 1 base and J gave up 7 bases, with 8 bases separating them. The CDR3 contains 13 residues. CDR3 protein: CASSLVSGNEQFF. The CDR3 DNA reads TGTGCCAGCAGCTTAGTATCGGGTAATGAGCAGTTCTTC.

This clone was seen only a few times. The chain links TRBV2 to TRBJ2-5; TRBD1 matches at 7 bases. Germline CDR1 and CDR2: SNHLY and FYNNEI. Trimming at V came to 6 bases and at J to 5 bases, leaving 9 bases not matched to a gene. The length of the CDR3 is 14 residues. CDR3 nucleotide sequence: TGTGCCAGCAGCCAAAACAGGGGCGTGGAGACCCAGTACTTC. The encoded protein is CASSQNRGVETQYF. Looking up the rest from reference TRBV2 and TRBJ2-5 gives the full variable domain: EPEVTQTPSHQVTQMGQEVILRCVPISNHLYFYWYRQILGQKVEFLVSFYNNEISEKSEIFDDQFSVERPDGSNFTLKIRSTKLEDSAMYFCASSQNRGVETQYFGPGTRLLVL.

This clone occurred a few times. This chain joins TRBV9 and TRBJ2-7, with D perhaps TRBD2 (6 bases). Germline V gives CDR1 SGDLS, CDR2 YYNGEE. V shed 3 bases and J shed 6 bases, with 16 bases lying between them. The CDR3 totals 14 residues. The CDR3 sequence: CASSARGDRVEQYF. The CDR3 coding sequence is TGTGCCAGCAGCGCCCGCGGGGACCGAGTCGAGCAGTACTTC.

The V gene is TRBV4-2, the J gene TRBJ2-1, with 10 bases aligning to TRBD2. The ends lost 0 bases at V and 8 bases at J; junction bases unmatched: 7. Germline V lookup: CDR1 LGHNA, CDR2 YNFKEQ. This CDR3 spans 16 amino acids. Here the CDR3 reads CASSQDSLAGVDEQFF. CDR3 bases: TGTGCCAGCAGCCAAGATTCCCTAGCGGGAGTGGATGAGCAGTTCTTC.

The V gene is TRBV4-2, the J gene TRBJ2-2; 16 nucleotides align to TRBD2. This CDR3 spans 18 amino acids. CDR1 and CDR2 (germline): LGHNA, YNFKEQ. The ends lost 8 bases at V and 0 bases at J; junction bases unmatched: 6. CDR3 loop: CASEAGTSGGANTGELFF. The CDR3 DNA follows: TGTGCCAGCGAGGCCGGGACTAGCGGGGGGGCGAACACCGGGGAGCTGTTTTTT.

The chain joins TRBV18 to TRBJ2-7; 9 bases agree with TRBD1. This CDR3 is 14 amino acids long. Germline lookup yields CDR1 KGHSH and CDR2 LQKENI. Trimming took 3 bases from V and 3 from J; bases not matched to a gene: 3. The CDR3 is CASSPGTGNYEQYF. The CDR3 DNA is TGTGCCAGCTCACCCGGGACAGGGAACTACGAGCAGTACTTC.

The rearrangement links TRBV5-3 to TRBJ2-7; TRBD1 agrees at 12 bases. TRBV5-3 is noted as an ORF with a role that remains uncertain. J gave up 1 base and V 3 bases, and 8 bases lay outside the gene matches. This CDR3 region has 17 residues. DNA for the CDR3: TGTGCCAGAAGCTGTGCGGGACAGGGGGCAGAATCCTACGAGCAGTACTTC. Translating it yields CARSCAGQGAESYEQYF.

V is TRBV28 and J is TRBJ1-2; TRBD1 might be the D (5 bases). Germline CDR1 is MDHEN and CDR2 is SYDVKM. This CDR3 is 13 amino acids long. V was shortened by 7 bases and J by 7 bases, with 16 bases between the two germline ends. CDR3 sequence: CASTLYGGGGYTF. CDR3 DNA sequence: TGTGCCAGCACCCTTTACGGGGGAGGTGGCTACACCTTC.

This clone was counted between two and nine times. The V gene is TRBV11-2, the J gene TRBJ2-3, with D possibly being TRBD2 (5 bases). Germline-derived CDR1 and CDR2 are SGHAT and FQNNGV. CDR3 size: 12 residues. Trimming took 1 base from V and 8 from J, leaving 7 bases between them. The CDR3 nucleotides read TGTGCCAGCAGCTTAGCTGGAGGTACGCAGTATTTT. Translated, it gives CASSLAGGTQYF.

The sample holds a few counts of this clone. V and J are TRBV4-1 and TRBJ1-2; 11 nucleotides align to TRBD1. Per germline, CDR1 MGHRA and CDR2 YSYEKL. The CDR3 has 15 residues. The junction had 4 bases not matched to a gene; V was cut back by 3 bases and J by 4 bases. The CDR3 region is CASSQSGQGAYGYTF. CDR3 sequence (DNA): TGCGCCAGCAGCCAGTCCGGACAGGGGGCCTATGGCTACACCTTC.

V and J are TRBV10-3 and TRBJ2-7; 8 nucleotides match TRBD1. V dropped 7 bases and J dropped 3; count of bases not matched to a gene: 2. The germline gives CDR1 ENHRY, CDR2 SYGVKD. This CDR3 has 12 amino acids. CDR3 loop: CAIKGQDYEQYF. The CDR3 nucleotides are TGTGCCATCAAGGGACAGGACTACGAGCAGTACTTC.

This clone was observed a few times. The chain combines TRBV20-1 with TRBJ2-7; tentative D call: TRBD2 (5 bases). Between the trimmed V and J ends, which lost 7 bases and 7 bases, there was a span of 14 bases. CDR3 length: 11 amino acids. The germline gives CDR1 DFQATT, CDR2 SNEGSKA (reference sequence). In DNA, the CDR3 is TGCAGTGTCGGGATAGGGCTTGAGCAGTACTTC. The encoded protein is CSVGIGLEQYF.

About this clone: Other DNA sequences from this sample encode an identical CDR3 as well. The V gene is TRBV5-1, the J gene TRBJ2-5, with a weak D call TRBD2 (6 bases). CDR1 and CDR2 (germline): SGHRS, YFSETQ. The CDR3 runs to 14 residues. V lost 4 bases to trimming and J lost 5 bases, with 15 bases between them. The CDR3 region is CASSPTGTRETQYF. The CDR3 DNA sequence: TGCGCCAGCAGCCCTACTGGGACTCGGGAGACCCAGTACTTC.

This clone was counted between two and nine times. The chain combines TRBV4-2 with TRBJ1-2; 9 positions agree with TRBD1. CDR1 LGHNA and CDR2 YNFKEQ come from the germline V gene. The CDR3 contains 16 residues. With V trimmed by 1 base and J by 8 bases, 11 bases remained unmatched. The CDR3 region has the DNA TGTGCCAGCAGCCAAGTTAGGACAGGGGTGACTCGAGGCTACACCTTC. Amino acid sequence: CASSQVRTGVTRGYTF.

This clone came up a few times. The gene calls are TRBV12-5 and TRBJ2-7, with TRBD1 identical over 10 bases. From germline, CDR1 is LGHNT and CDR2 FRNRAP. V gave up 4 bases and J gave up 2 bases; unmatched junction bases: 2. This CDR3 is 14 amino acids long. CDR3 nucleotide sequence: TGTGCTAGTGGTTGGGACAGGGGACCCTACGAGCAGTACTTC. This codes for CASGWDRGPYEQYF.

This clone has only a few counts. Other DNA sequences in this specimen translate into the identical CDR3. Written as DNA, the CDR3 is TGTGCCAGCAGCTTAGGACAGGGGAACTATGGCTACACCTTC. Translated: CASSLGQGNYGYTF. The chain employs TRBV7-3 and TRBJ1-2; 9 bases fit TRBD1. Unmatched junction bases numbered 0, after V lost 2 bases and J lost 2 bases. This CDR3 comprises 14 residues. Germline CDR1 is SGHTA and CDR2 is FQGTGA.

This clone was recorded a few times. The chain employs TRBV7-6 and TRBJ2-3; 10 positions agree with TRBD2. Unmatched junction bases numbered 13, after V lost 4 bases and J lost 0 bases. CDR1 is SGHVS and CDR2 is FNYEAQ in the germline V gene. The CDR3 consists of 19 residues. The CDR3 sequence: CASSSRGSGGRTSTDTQYF. The CDR3 nucleotides read TGTGCCAGCAGCTCCAGGGGTAGCGGGGGGAGAACTAGCACAGATACGCAGTATTTT. The full variable domain, rest sourced from reference TRBV7-6 and TRBJ2-3, is GAGVSQSPRYKVTKRGQDVALRCDPISGHVSLYWYRQALGQGPEFLTYFNYEAQQDKSGLPNDRFSAERPEGSISTLTIQRTEQRDSAMYRCASSSRGSGGRTSTDTQYFGPGTRLTVL.